This T cell receptor (beta chain) was recovered during a study of T cell repertoires in ileal Crohn's disease. The overall study: Median disease duration was approximately 8 years; about 35% smoked at surgery. Surgery for a complication: stricturing in about 60%, penetrating in about 40%. About half received postoperative treatment, some 10 with thiopurines and about 20 anti-TNF. Broader study findings: Clonal expansions were more frequent in active smokers than non-smokers at surgery.

Time point denoted: proximal margin of the surgical specimen (macroscopically non-inflamed). Points on this clone: Its specificity is unknown.

The protocol was immunoSEQ multiplex PCR, while the TCRdb copy is restricted to in-frame clones and leaves out a portion. The table includes several thousand clones, around 86% detected once. The ends were cut back, 2 bases at V and 6 bases at J, with 10 bases in the middle. The CDR3 sequence is 13 residues long. Germline loops: CDR1 LGHNA, CDR2 YSLEER. Sequenced material: ileal tissue. This chain uses TRBV4-3 with TRBJ1-2; weak D call: TRBD1 (6 bases). The TCR comes from an adult with Crohn's disease. The CDR3 protein is CASSQYREDGYTF. CDR3 DNA: TGCGCCAGCAGCCAATACAGGGAGGATGGCTACACCTTC.